Detailed here is one TCR beta chain. Its antigen is unidentified. The CDR3 is 14 residues long. The time point is: pre-sensitization, week 0. Treatment given: therapeutic diphenylcyclopropenone sensitization with weekly scalp DPC. Donors were 18 to 70-year-old alopecia patients suitable for DPC. This sample was included in a study of human T cells and chemical hapten exposure. Study results and caveats: Following DPC sensitization, TCRs present above 1 in 1000 frequency showed no change. Compared to controls, expanded TCRs made significantly more large clusters of similar CDR3s.

TCRdb re-called the RACE reads with MiXCR, one entry per CDR3 protein. The sample yields over 300,000 distinct CDR3 sequences, 5.1% seen once. This TCR came from a woman between 50 and 59 years old with alopecia areata. Some clones in this sample may be carry-over from other donors' samples. The sample consisted of whole blood, taken in connection with sensitization to the hapten diphenylcyclopropenone (DPC). The chain employs TRBV21-1 and TRBJ1-1; the table's D gene call, TRBD1, was not cross checked with the DNA. TRBV21-1 is a pseudogene locus. The CDR3 DNA reads TGTGCCAGCTATGCGGACAGGGCAAACACTGAAGCTTTCTTT. Its translation: CASYADRANTEAFF.